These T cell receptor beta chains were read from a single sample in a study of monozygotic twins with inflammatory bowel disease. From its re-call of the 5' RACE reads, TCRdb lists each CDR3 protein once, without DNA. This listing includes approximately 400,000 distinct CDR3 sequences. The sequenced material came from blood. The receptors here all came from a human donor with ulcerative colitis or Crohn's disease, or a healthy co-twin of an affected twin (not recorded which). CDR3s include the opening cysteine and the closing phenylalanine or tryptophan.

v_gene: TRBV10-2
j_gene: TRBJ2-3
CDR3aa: CASSELSGGATDTQYF

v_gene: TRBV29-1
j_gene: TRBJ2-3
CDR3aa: CSQGRLEGDTQYF

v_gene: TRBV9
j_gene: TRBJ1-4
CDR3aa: CASSGLVGTNEKLFF

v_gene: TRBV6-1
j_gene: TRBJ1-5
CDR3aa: CASTQGFGEANQPQHF

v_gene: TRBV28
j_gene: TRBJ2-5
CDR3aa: CASSLSTSGLETQYF

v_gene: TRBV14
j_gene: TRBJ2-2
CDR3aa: CASSQDGTEKPTGELFF

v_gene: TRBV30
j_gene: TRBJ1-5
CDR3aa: CASGTGFYQPQHF

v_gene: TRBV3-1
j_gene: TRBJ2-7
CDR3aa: CASSQETGSISYQYF

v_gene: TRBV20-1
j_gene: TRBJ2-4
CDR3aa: CSARVRGGGNIQYF

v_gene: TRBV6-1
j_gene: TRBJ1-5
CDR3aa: CASSEAGGIQPQHF

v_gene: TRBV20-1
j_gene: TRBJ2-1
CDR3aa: CSARPPGGARNEQFF

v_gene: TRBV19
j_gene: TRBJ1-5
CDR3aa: CASSIDGGGPGNQPQHF

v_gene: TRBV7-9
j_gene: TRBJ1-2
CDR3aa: CASSSTGGLFGYTF

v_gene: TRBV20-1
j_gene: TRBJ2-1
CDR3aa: CSARTHLPGTSGGHNEQFF

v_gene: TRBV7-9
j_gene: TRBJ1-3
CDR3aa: CASSPTGLSGNTIYF

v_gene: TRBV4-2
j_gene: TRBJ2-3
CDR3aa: CASSNRAPLSTDTQYF

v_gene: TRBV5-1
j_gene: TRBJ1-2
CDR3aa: CASSLAGGATGYTF

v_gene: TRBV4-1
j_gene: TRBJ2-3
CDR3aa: CASSQRSGRASDTQYF

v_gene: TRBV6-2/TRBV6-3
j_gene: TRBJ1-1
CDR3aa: CASSLPGPESSYMNTEAFF

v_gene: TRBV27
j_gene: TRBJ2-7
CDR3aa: CASSGGLAYEQYF

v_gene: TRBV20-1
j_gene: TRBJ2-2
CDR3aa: CSAHREGGTNTGELFF

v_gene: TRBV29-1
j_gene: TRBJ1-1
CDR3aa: CSALDTGNTEAFF